This is a list of T cell receptor beta chains from one sample in a study of human T cells and chemical hapten exposure. TCRdb recomputed calls from the RACE reads with MiXCR, one row per CDR3 protein. The data show under 120,000 distinct CDR3 sequences, 9.5% to 12% seen once. The sample in question was whole blood, obtained in connection with sensitization to the hapten diphenylcyclopropenone (DPC). The receptors come from a woman between 40 and 50 years old with alopecia areata. Some clones in this sample may be carry-over from other donors' samples. Each CDR3 is given with its conserved first and last residue. The order of the fields is V gene, clone size, J gene, CDR3 protein. A clone size is listed for some rows: how often the clone was seen (once, few, many), or a class if it is expanded.

V: TRBV7-2; size: many; J: TRBJ2-7; CDR3: CASSLARDRVNEQYF
V: TRBV12-3/TRBV12-4; size: many; J: TRBJ1-5; CDR3: CASSLRGGQPQHF
V: TRBV7-2; size: .; J: TRBJ1-6; CDR3: CASSLVLRGGSPLHF
V: TRBV5-4; size: few; J: TRBJ1-2; CDR3: CASSPKMTGGGYGYTF
V: TRBV11-2; size: many; J: TRBJ1-1; CDR3: CASSLRTGRGAFF
V: TRBV18; size: many; J: TRBJ1-5; CDR3: CASSAATGDWSQPQHF
V: TRBV12-3/TRBV12-4; size: few; J: TRBJ2-1; CDR3: CASSPLGYGEQFF
V: TRBV7-3; size: many; J: TRBJ2-5; CDR3: CASSPGGLGETQYF
V: TRBV19; size: few; J: TRBJ1-2; CDR3: CASSIDRGYGYTF
V: TRBV7-2; size: few; J: TRBJ2-5; CDR3: CASSLVPGQETQYF
V: TRBV7-3; size: few; J: TRBJ2-7; CDR3: CASSPAPGPIYEQYF
V: TRBV29-1; size: .; J: TRBJ2-3; CDR3: CSGLTDTQYF
V: TRBV6-5; size: .; J: TRBJ1-3; CDR3: CASSPGAGKNTIYF
V: TRBV7-9; size: few; J: TRBJ1-2; CDR3: CASSLAMAGNYGYTF
V: TRBV12-3/TRBV12-4; size: many; J: TRBJ1-5; CDR3: CASSLSSRPHQPQHF
V: TRBV3-1; size: few; J: TRBJ2-5; CDR3: CASSQDVKIQETQYF
V: TRBV5-4; size: .; J: TRBJ2-2; CDR3: CASSLAVSGGELFF
V: TRBV30; size: many; J: TRBJ1-2; CDR3: CAWRDDRVPRLPHYGYTF
V: TRBV7-2; size: few; J: TRBJ1-5; CDR3: CASSPDLTGNQPQHF
V: TRBV27; size: few; J: TRBJ2-1; CDR3: CASSFIAGGLYNEQFF
V: TRBV7-2; size: .; J: TRBJ2-1; CDR3: CASSLVGTGTYNEQFF
V: TRBV7-2; size: .; J: TRBJ2-1; CDR3: CASRQTSGPSYNEQFF